Listed below are T cell receptor beta chains from one sample, sequenced in a study of CD8 T cells in ankylosing spondylitis. In TCRdb, the 5' RACE reads were re-called with MiXCR into one record per CDR3 protein. The sample includes around 490,000 distinct CDR3 sequences, approximately 5% seen only once; the top ten take 3% to 4.5%. Sequencing used blood, either unsorted or a sorted T cell fraction (not recorded which). The receptors were gathered from a male donor with ankylosing spondylitis. Each CDR3 is given with its conserved first and last residue. A D gene is named only where the DNA matches it firmly. The size of a clone is reported for some rows only, either as once, few or many, or as a class for expanded clones.

size	V	D	J	DNA	CDR3
few	TRBV5-5	TRBD2	TRBJ2-7	TGTGCCAGCAGCTCTACTATGCTAGCGGGTTTCTACGAGCAGTACTTC	CASSSTMLAGFYEQYF
many	TRBV7-2	TRBD1	TRBJ2-1	TGTGCCAGCAGCTTAGATTCACAGGGGTGGGTCTTC	CASSLDSQGWVF
few	TRBV20-1	TRBD2	TRBJ2-1	TGCAGTGCTCCTTCTCGACTAGCGGGAGGACACAATGAGCAGTTCTTC	CSAPSRLAGGHNEQFF
many	TRBV6-5	NA	TRBJ1-2	TGTGCCAGCAGTTACTCGCTGAGGACCGGGAAAGGCTACACCTTC	CASSYSLRTGKGYTF
many	TRBV27	NA	TRBJ2-7	TGTGCCAGCAGTTTTGGCAGCTCACAATACGAGCAGTACTTC	CASSFGSSQYEQYF
many	TRBV28	NA	TRBJ1-1	TGTGCTGCAGCAGGGTTCAGCACTGAAGCTTTCTTT	CAAAGFSTEAFF
few	TRBV7-8	NA	TRBJ2-7	TGTGCCAGCAGCTGGCGGAGGGACGAGCAGTACTTC	CASSWRRDEQYF
many	TRBV20-1	NA	TRBJ2-7	TGCAGTGCCCGGAAAGGCACGCCCTACGAGCAGTACTTC	CSARKGTPYEQYF
many	TRBV20-1	NA	TRBJ2-3	TGCAGTGCTCCGAAGGGGGGTTCAGATACGCAGTATTTT	CSAPKGGSDTQYF
many	TRBV7-7	TRBD2	TRBJ2-3	TGTGCTAGCAGCCAAGCGGGAGGGCCTTCAGATACGCAGTATTTT	CASSQAGGPSDTQYF
many	TRBV29-1	NA	TRBJ2-1	TGCAGCTACGGGACACCAGATTACAATGAGCAGTTCTTC	CSYGTPDYNEQFF
many	TRBV6-1	TRBD1	TRBJ1-2	TGTGCCAGCAGCGGACAGGGACCCGGGGGCTACACCTTC	CASSGQGPGGYTF
NA	TRBV5-1	NA	TRBJ2-7	TGCGCCAGCACCCCGGACACTGGGGCCTACGAGCAGTACTTC	CASTPDTGAYEQYF
many	TRBV7-2	NA	TRBJ1-1	TGTGCCAGCAGCCCGGGGGTTATGAACACTGAAGCTTTCTTT	CASSPGVMNTEAFF
many	TRBV7-2	NA	TRBJ1-5	TGTGCCAGCAGCCGCACACCATTTAGCAATCAGCCCCAGCATTTT	CASSRTPFSNQPQHF
many	TRBV5-1	TRBD2	TRBJ2-1	TGCGCCAGCAGCCCCGGGGGGGACAATGAGCAGTTCTTC	CASSPGGDNEQFF
many	TRBV4-2	TRBD2	TRBJ2-5	TGTGCCAGCAGCCAAGGGGAGGGATGGGAAGAGACCCAGTACTTC	CASSQGEGWEETQYF
many	TRBV5-1	TRBD2	TRBJ2-3	TGCGCCAGCAGATATAATTCGGGACTAGCGACAGATACGCAGTATTTT	CASRYNSGLATDTQYF
many	TRBV28	NA	TRBJ2-7	TGTGCCAGCAGTTTATTGGGCAACCCCTACGAGCAGTACTTC	CASSLLGNPYEQYF
many	TRBV24-1	NA	TRBJ1-5	TGTGCCACCAGTGATTTGTCGGGATCTCAGCCCCAGCATTTT	CATSDLSGSQPQHF
few	TRBV20-1	NA	TRBJ1-3	TGCAGAGCGGCAGATTTTTCGGGAAACACCATATATTTT	CRAADFSGNTIYF
many	TRBV7-9	NA	TRBJ1-4	TGTGCCAGCAAGTGGGATGGGGGACCTGAAAAACTGTTTTTT	CASKWDGGPEKLFF
many	TRBV20-1	TRBD1	TRBJ1-5	TGCAGTGCTCCCCATGGACGAGCAGGCAGGGGGCTGGGTAATCAGCCCCAGCATTTT	CSAPHGRAGRGLGNQPQHF
many	TRBV5-1	TRBD2	TRBJ2-7	TGCGCCAGCAACAGACTAGCGGGAGGCCGGGTCTACGAGCAGTACTTC	CASNRLAGGRVYEQYF
NA	TRBV18	TRBD1	TRBJ1-2	TGTGCCAGCTCACCCACGGGACAGACCTATGGCTACACCTTC	CASSPTGQTYGYTF
many	TRBV6-1	TRBD1	TRBJ1-1	TGTGCCAGCAGGGGACAGGGGGACACTGAAGCTTTCTTT	CASRGQGDTEAFF
NA	TRBV20-1	TRBD1	TRBJ2-2	TGCAGTGGAGGACAGGGGAAAGACGGGGAGCTGTTTTTT	CSGGQGKDGELFF
many	TRBV28	TRBD2	TRBJ2-2	TGTGCCAGCAGTTTAGTGGGACTAGCGGTTAACACCGGGGAGCTGTTTTTT	CASSLVGLAVNTGELFF
many	TRBV7-8	NA	TRBJ2-5	TGTGCCAGCAGCTCCTACGCAGGGGGTGGACTAGGTTACCAGTACTTC	CASSSYAGGGLGYQYF
many	TRBV7-2	NA	TRBJ1-4	TGTGCCAGCAGCTTAGGGGGCTTGGCGGAAAAACTGTTTTTT	CASSLGGLAEKLFF
few	TRBV6-2/TRBV6-3	NA	TRBJ2-1	TGTGCCAGCACTGCGGGCCACTCCTACAATGAGCAGTTCTTC	CASTAGHSYNEQFF
many	TRBV20-1	NA	TRBJ2-7	TGCAGTGCTAGGGCGCCGGGGGTACAGCAGTACTTC	CSARAPGVQQYF
many	TRBV20-1	TRBD2	TRBJ2-5	TGCAGTGGGCGGGGGGGCGAGACCCAGTACTTC	CSGRGGETQYF
NA	TRBV3-1	TRBD2	TRBJ2-1	TGTGCCAGCAGCCCAAGGACTAGCGGGACCTACAATGAGCAGTTCTTC	CASSPRTSGTYNEQFF
many	TRBV7-2	NA	TRBJ2-5	TGTGCCAGCAGCTTCCTACTAGGAAATGGAGAGACCCAGTACTTC	CASSFLLGNGETQYF
few	TRBV6-2/TRBV6-3	NA	TRBJ2-1	TGTGCCAGCGGGTTCAGTGTAACCAGCTCCTACAATGAGCAGTTCTTC	CASGFSVTSSYNEQFF
many	TRBV20-1	TRBD2	TRBJ2-3	TGCAGTGCTAGAACTCCCGGGACTAGCCCCGATACGCAGTATTTT	CSARTPGTSPDTQYF
NA	TRBV20-1	NA	TRBJ2-3	TGCAGTGCTAGAGCCCACGGGGGGCAGGGGGCCGTTGATACGCAGTATTTT	CSARAHGGQGAVDTQYF
many	TRBV7-2	NA	TRBJ2-5	TGTGCCAGCAGCTTCGGCCAGTCAGAGACCCAGTACTTC	CASSFGQSETQYF
many	TRBV20-1	TRBD1	TRBJ2-2	TGCAGTGCTGCCGGGACAGGGAGCTCCGGGGAGCTGTTTTTT	CSAAGTGSSGELFF
NA	TRBV25-1	TRBD2	TRBJ2-1	TGTGCCAGCAGTGTTGGGGGGGAGGTGGAGCAGTTCTTC	CASSVGGEVEQFF
few	TRBV3-1	NA	TRBJ2-7	TGTGCCAGCAGCCAACTCGGATTACTCGGCGAGCAGTACTTC	CASSQLGLLGEQYF
many	TRBV28	NA	TRBJ1-5	TGTGCCAGCAGGGCGGGGGGGAGGATAGTGCAGCCCCAGCATTTT	CASRAGGRIVQPQHF
many	TRBV28	NA	TRBJ1-2	TGTGCCAGCAACGGTCAGTCCTCTAACTATGGCTACACCTTC	CASNGQSSNYGYTF
many	TRBV4-3	TRBD2	TRBJ2-3	TGCGCCAGCAGCCAACGGGGGGTCTACACAGATACGCAGTATTTT	CASSQRGVYTDTQYF
many	TRBV29-1	NA	TRBJ1-1	TGCAGCGTTGCATCGGGGGCAACTGAAGCTTTCTTT	CSVASGATEAFF
many	TRBV29-1	TRBD2	TRBJ2-1	TGCAGCGCCACGTCCCCGGGACTAGAGGGGAATGAGCAGTTCTTC	CSATSPGLEGNEQFF
many	TRBV7-2	TRBD1	TRBJ2-7	TGTGCCAGCAGCTTAGCGGGGGACAGGGGCGAGCAGTACTTC	CASSLAGDRGEQYF
few	TRBV10-3	TRBD2	TRBJ2-7	TGTGCCATCAGTGGAAGCGGGAGGGCGTACGAGCAGTACTTC	CAISGSGRAYEQYF
NA	TRBV28	TRBD2	TRBJ2-2	TGTGCCAGCAGTCCCTCAGACCTCTGGCGGGAGGCCTCCGGGGAGCTGTTTTTT	CASSPSDLWREASGELFF
many	TRBV4-2	TRBD2	TRBJ2-1	TGTGCCAGCAGCCAAGCCGGGACTAGCTCCTACAATGAGCAGTTCTTC	CASSQAGTSSYNEQFF
many	TRBV7-2	NA	TRBJ2-1	TGTGCCAGCAGCCGTGGGCCAGGGAATGAGCAGTTCTTC	CASSRGPGNEQFF
few	TRBV7-2	NA	TRBJ2-5	TGTGCCAGCAGCTTAGTGAGGGGGGGACTACGCGAGACCCAGTACTTC	CASSLVRGGLRETQYF
many	TRBV6-5	NA	TRBJ2-5	TGTGCCAGCAGTTACCGGGGTCGTATTCAAGAGACCCAGTACTTC	CASSYRGRIQETQYF
few	TRBV11-2	NA	TRBJ2-7	TGTGCCAGCAGCTTAGCTCCGGGGGTTTCCTACGAGCAGTACTTC	CASSLAPGVSYEQYF